This is a list of T cell receptor beta chains from one sample in a study of T cell repertoires in cytomegalovirus infection. Their cognate antigens are unknown. TCRdb passed the reads through MiXCR, listing each CDR3 protein once. In the table there are roughly 860,000 distinct CDR3 sequences, approximately 30% of which are singletons. The source was cultured CD8+ T cells from PBMCs, collected from culture after CMV antigen stimulation. These receptors were obtained from a human donor in good health (CMV status not recorded). Some clones in this sample may be carry-over from other donors' samples. CDR3s include the opening cysteine and the closing phenylalanine or tryptophan.

V	J	CDR3
TRBV4-3	TRBJ2-1	CASSQDGGGRAYNEQFF
TRBV6-5	TRBJ2-1	CASSYSSFSSYNEQFF
TRBV12-3/TRBV12-4	TRBJ1-4	CASSFIVQNGPEEKLFF
TRBV12-3/TRBV12-4	TRBJ2-7	CASSRLFQPGLADEQYF
TRBV12-3/TRBV12-4	TRBJ1-5	CASSSIGAGNQPQHF
TRBV7-3	TRBJ2-2	CASSSTGGRYTGELFF
TRBV15	TRBJ2-7	CATRTSSGTHEQYF
TRBV27	TRBJ2-5	CASSFAKTQYF
TRBV27	TRBJ2-5	CASSLRATGETQYF
TRBV27	TRBJ2-6	CASGGGYGANVLTF
TRBV7-6	TRBJ2-1	CASSHSGGAYNEQFF
TRBV6-2/TRBV6-3	TRBJ1-1	CASSYFGQGYWNTEAFF
TRBV7-6	TRBJ2-1	CASRRLAGGRNEQFF
TRBV4-1	TRBJ1-1	CASSQAGSEAFF
TRBV7-9	TRBJ1-5	CASSLGDTPSNQPQHF
TRBV15	TRBJ2-1	CATSSGGGGYNEQFF
TRBV29-1	TRBJ1-2	CSVTTGDSYGYTF
TRBV7-6	TRBJ1-2	CASSFGQGGDYGYTF
TRBV5-5	TRBJ1-1	CASSLESF
TRBV6-2/TRBV6-3	TRBJ2-5	CATTGLDRGQETQYF
TRBV27	TRBJ1-1	CASSFGSATVAFF
TRBV14	TRBJ2-2	CASNRQIFTGELFF
TRBV20-1	TRBJ1-1	CSASGPEAFF
TRBV7-6	TRBJ2-5	CASLGKLTSGTETQYF
TRBV29-1	TRBJ2-2	CSVPWTGPRNTGELFF
TRBV27	TRBJ2-2	CASSPRTGTPGELFF
TRBV15	TRBJ2-1	CATSRASGGLLDEQFF
TRBV2	TRBJ1-1	CASSGGRNTEAFF
TRBV19	TRBJ1-2	CASSRSSSYGYTF
TRBV15	TRBJ1-3	CATSRPPGNTIYF
TRBV6-1	TRBJ2-2	CASSFDLSGELFF
TRBV19	TRBJ1-2	CAIWTGVIYGYTF
TRBV20-1	TRBJ2-5	CSARRQGRGYQETQYF
TRBV19	TRBJ2-3	CASSIGTGGADTQYF
TRBV7-2	TRBJ2-5	CASSLGRLAGGQETQYF
TRBV6-9	TRBJ2-2	CASRSRGLGGELFF
TRBV20-1	TRBJ1-5	CSAREGGSNQPQHF
TRBV12-3/TRBV12-4	TRBJ1-2	CASTFTGGFNYGYTF
TRBV7-2	TRBJ2-7	CASLAWISYEQYF
TRBV5-1	TRBJ2-1	CASSFNMWGAYNDQFF
TRBV7-9	TRBJ2-2	CASSLGTGYPGELFF
TRBV27	TRBJ1-6	CASSFQGNPGSYNSPLHF
TRBV12-5	TRBJ2-2	CASGLGTPTGELFF
TRBV11-3	TRBJ2-1	CASSLYNNEQFF
TRBV6-5	TRBJ1-2	CASSYSRQYGYTF
TRBV19	TRBJ2-5	CASSTGAGTQETQYF
TRBV7-2	TRBJ1-2	CASSLDPLPYSGYTF
TRBV7-6	TRBJ1-1	CASSAGSQGVTEAFF
TRBV7-9	TRBJ1-5	CASSLGGDRAHF
TRBV6-5	TRBJ2-1	CASSIAGELSYNEQFF
TRBV6-6	TRBJ2-1	CASSYMDYNNEQFF
TRBV27	TRBJ2-3	CASGTGGADTQYF
TRBV5-4	TRBJ2-6	CASSPEAGAISGANVLTF
TRBV7-8	TRBJ2-1	CASSPPPGQGNSYNEQFF
TRBV6-2/TRBV6-3	TRBJ2-1	CASSYPSAEQFF
TRBV6-5	TRBJ1-4	CASSYRWRRAGRSQFDEKLFF